The 14 T cell receptor beta chains listed next were all sequenced from one sample in a study of blood T cell repertoires in COVID-19. Sequencing was performed with immunoSEQ multiplex PCR; in TCRdb, only in-frame clones are kept and a portion is missing. The sample has more than 85,000 clones; about 79% are singletons. Sequenced: peripheral blood. The receptors here all came from a woman aged 50 to 60 with acute or convalescent COVID-19.

The rearrangement links TRBV7-9 to TRBJ1-2, with D possibly matching TRBD1 (6 bases). Germline CDR1 and CDR2: SEHNR and FQNEAQ (reference sequence). The V end was cut by 1 base, the J end by 4 bases, with 16 bases between. The length of the CDR3 is 16 residues. Here the CDR3 reads CASSLGTSGHIYGYTF. CDR3 in DNA: TGTGCCAGCAGCTTAGGGACATCGGGACACATCTATGGCTACACCTTC.

V gene TRBV7-9 combines with J gene TRBJ2-7, with D possibly being TRBD1 (5 bases). V was shortened by 5 bases and J by 6 bases, with 14 bases between the two germline ends. The CDR3 length is 13 residues. The germline gives CDR1 SEHNR, CDR2 FQNEAQ (reference sequence). The DNA for the CDR3 is TGTGCCAGCAGCCATGGGGCAGGGCGCGAGCAGTACTTC. As protein: CASSHGAGREQYF. The whole variable domain, filled in from reference TRBV7-9 and TRBJ2-7, reads DTGVSQNPRHKITKRGQNVTFRCDPISEHNRLYWYRQTLGQGPEFLTYFQNEAQLEKSRLLSDRFSAERPKGSFSTLEIQRTEQGDSAMYLCASSHGAGREQYFGPGTRLTVT.

The rearrangement links TRBV7-6 to TRBJ1-5, with 7 bases that match TRBD1. The CDR3 is made up of 14 amino acids. Trimming at V came to 5 bases and at J to 2 bases, leaving 3 bases not matched to a gene. The germline V gene encodes CDR1 SGHVS and CDR2 FNYEAQ. The CDR3 protein is CASSPGTGNQPQHF. DNA for the CDR3: TGTGCCAGCAGCCCCGGGACAGGCAATCAGCCCCAGCATTTT.

The chain combines TRBV3-1 (or the pseudogene TRBV3-2) with TRBJ1-6, with D hard to call. Germline V gene data show CDR1 as LGHDT and CDR2 as YNNKEL (reference sequence). V lost 0 bases, J lost 4 bases, and 10 bases lay in between. The CDR3 consists of 16 residues. The CDR3 spells CASSQDRSYYNSPLHF. DNA of the CDR3: TGTGCCAGCAGCCAAGATCGGAGCTATTATAATTCACCCCTCCACTTT.

The chain uses TRBV6-1 and TRBJ2-1; 8 nucleotides line up with TRBD2. Germline CDR1 is MNHNS and CDR2 is SASEGT. The CDR3 totals 15 residues. V shed 2 bases, J shed 8 bases, and the junction held 8 bases outside the gene matches. CDR3 loop: CASSEKFGTRDEQFF. The CDR3 nucleotides are TGTGCCAGCAGTGAAAAGTTCGGGACTAGAGATGAGCAGTTCTTC.

This chain links TRBV6-5 with TRBJ2-1; 10 nucleotides line up with TRBD2. The germline V gene encodes CDR1 MNHEY and CDR2 SVGAGI. Trimming removed 3 bases from V and 5 bases from J; junction bases left unmatched: 7. The CDR3 runs 16 residues. This chain's CDR3 is CASSYGSGGADNEQFF. The DNA of the CDR3 is TGTGCCAGCAGTTATGGAAGCGGGGGGGCGGACAATGAGCAGTTCTTC.

The gene calls are TRBV4-3 and TRBJ1-5, with D tentatively TRBD1 (5 bases). The CDR3 extends over 15 amino acids. With 1 base removed from V and 6 bases from J, the gap between germline ends came to 13 bases. CDR1 and CDR2 (germline): LGHNA, YSLEER. CDR3 sequence reads: CASSQVWGSGQPQHF. In nucleotides, the CDR3 is TGCGCCAGCAGCCAAGTTTGGGGCTCGGGTCAGCCCCAGCATTTT.

V is TRBV5-1 and J is TRBJ1-1; possible D gene TRBD1, 5 bases. Germline V gene lookup returns CDR1 SGHRS and CDR2 YFSETQ. V was trimmed by 5 bases and J by 1 base, leaving 9 bases between them. This CDR3 has 13 residues. The CDR3 protein is CASSYDRNTEAFF. In nucleotides, the CDR3 is TGCGCCAGCAGTTACGACAGGAACACTGAAGCTTTCTTT.

This chain links TRBV9 with TRBJ1-5; D ambiguous. V was shortened by 2 bases and J by 5 bases, with 8 bases between the two germline ends. CDR1 and CDR2 (germline): SGDLS, YYNGEE. There are 13 residues in the CDR3. The CDR3 DNA reads TGTGCCAGCAGCGTCGGGTGGGATCAGCCCCAGCATTTT. It yields the protein CASSVGWDQPQHF.

V and J are TRBV10-3 and TRBJ1-2; no clear D gene. The CDR3 is made up of 12 amino acids. V lost 2 bases and J lost 7, with 8 bases in between. Germline V CDR1 and CDR2: ENHRY, SYGVKD. The CDR3 region is CAISEARGGYTF. The DNA for the CDR3 is TGTGCCATCAGTGAGGCGCGGGGTGGCTACACCTTC.

This rearrangement joins TRBV14 to TRBJ2-7; tentative D call: TRBD1 (5 bases). The CDR3 has 15 residues. Germline loops: CDR1 SGHDN, CDR2 FVKESK. Trimming took 4 bases from V and 2 from J, leaving 15 bases between them. Here the CDR3 DNA reads TGTGCCAGCAGCCCCCTAGGGGAAGGGACCTACGAGCAGTACTTC. Its translation: CASSPLGEGTYEQYF.

This chain connects TRBV27 to TRBJ1-5; no definite D call. The V end was cut by 4 bases, the J end by 4 bases, with 5 bases between. This CDR3 contains 12 residues. The germline gives CDR1 MNHEY, CDR2 SMNVEV (reference sequence). CDR3 sequence reads: CASSSGNQPQHF. The CDR3 nucleotides read TGTGCCAGCAGTTCGGGGAATCAGCCCCAGCATTTT.

This chain uses TRBV28 with TRBJ1-3; D not resolved. The V gene's germline CDR1 is MDHEN and CDR2 SYDVKM. Between the trimmed V and J ends, which lost 8 bases and 0 bases, there was a span of 11 bases. The length of the CDR3 is 14 residues. The CDR3 DNA sequence: TGTGCCAGCCGAGGCTCTGGCTCTGGAAACACCATATATTTT. Its translation is CASRGSGSGNTIYF.

The rearrangement joins TRBV29-1 to TRBJ1-1; D remains unclear. CDR3 length: 11 amino acids. CDR1 is SQVTM and CDR2 is ANQGSEA in the germline V gene. The V gene lost 5 bases and the J gene lost 2 bases, with 6 bases spanning the gap. CDR3 amino acids: CSVIHNTEAFF. Here the CDR3 DNA reads TGCAGCGTTATTCATAACACTGAAGCTTTCTTT. Based on the CDR3 plus reference TRBV29-1 and TRBJ1-1, the full variable domain is SAVISQKPSRDICQRGTSLTIQCQVDSQVTMMFWYRQQPGQSLTLIATANQGSEATYESGFVIDKFPISRPNLTFSTLTVSNMSPEDSSIYLCSVIHNTEAFFGQGTRLTVV.